The entry that follows covers one TCR beta chain sequence. The antigen is undetermined. Unique molecular identifiers were present on the cDNA, and a universal primer site came from template switching. From the 5' RACE reads, TCRdb called clonotypes with MiXCR, one entry per CDR3 protein. The data hold 1.5 million to 2 million distinct CDR3 sequences, with less than 40% observed a single time. This specimen comes from a study of identical twins. Study-wide points: Reduced insertions were recorded for abundant cord blood beta clonotypes, with no such pattern in memory repertoires. Excess twin sharing in beta out-of-frame sequences was weaker.

This receptor was identified in a newborn girl in good health. Sequences were obtained from cord blood.

For the CDR3, the DNA is TGCAGTGCTACGGATGAAAACAATCAGCCCCAGCATTTT. Translating gives CSATDENNQPQHF. The rearrangement uses TRBV20-1 and TRBJ1-5; D uncertain. V was cut by 4 bases and J by 3 bases, with 10 bases left in between. In germline, CDR1 is DFQATT, CDR2 SNEGSKA (reference sequence). The CDR3 has 13 amino acids.